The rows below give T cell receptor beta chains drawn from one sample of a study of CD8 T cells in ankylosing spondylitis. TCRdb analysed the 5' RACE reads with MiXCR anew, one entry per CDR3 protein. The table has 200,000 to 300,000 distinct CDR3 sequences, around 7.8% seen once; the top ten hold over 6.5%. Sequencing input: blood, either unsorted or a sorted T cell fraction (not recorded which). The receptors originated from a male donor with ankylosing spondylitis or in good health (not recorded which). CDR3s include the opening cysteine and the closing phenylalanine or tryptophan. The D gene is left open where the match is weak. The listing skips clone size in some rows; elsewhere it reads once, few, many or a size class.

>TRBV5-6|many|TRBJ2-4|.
CASSLQEEDKNIQYF
TGTGCCAGCAGCTTACAGGAAGAGGACAAAAACATTCAGTACTTC
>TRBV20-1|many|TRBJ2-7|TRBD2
CSASGLAGASYEQYF
TGCAGTGCTTCCGGACTAGCGGGAGCTTCCTACGAGCAGTACTTC
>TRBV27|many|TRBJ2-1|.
CASSRTGYNEQFF
TGTGCCAGCAGTCGTACAGGGTACAATGAGCAGTTCTTC
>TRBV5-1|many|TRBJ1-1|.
CASKGTEAFF
TGCGCCAGCAAAGGCACTGAAGCTTTCTTT
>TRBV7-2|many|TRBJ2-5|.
CASSLFSRLQETQYF
TGTGCCAGCAGCTTATTCAGTAGGCTGCAAGAGACCCAGTACTTC
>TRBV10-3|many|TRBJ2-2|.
CAILQENTGELFF
TGTGCCATACTACAGGAGAACACCGGGGAGCTGTTTTTT
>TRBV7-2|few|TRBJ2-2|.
CASRSRSYTGELFF
TGTGCCAGCAGGTCCCGATCGTACACCGGGGAGCTGTTTTTT
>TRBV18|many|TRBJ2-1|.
CASSSPLNSYNEQFF
TGTGCCAGCTCTTCCCCTCTAAACTCCTACAATGAGCAGTTCTTC
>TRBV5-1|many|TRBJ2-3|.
CASSLEGPTDTQYF
TGCGCCAGCAGCTTGGAGGGTCCCACAGATACGCAGTATTTT
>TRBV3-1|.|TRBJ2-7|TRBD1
CASCLDAPGTGSYEQYF
TGTGCCTCCTGCCTGGACGCTCCCGGGACAGGTTCTTACGAGCAGTACTTC
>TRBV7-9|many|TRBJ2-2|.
CASTGAKTRVDTGELFF
TGTGCCAGCACCGGCGCTAAAACCAGGGTAGACACCGGGGAGCTGTTTTTT
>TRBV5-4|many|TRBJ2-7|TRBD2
CASSSRLAGEYEQYF
TGTGCCAGCAGCTCCCGTTTAGCGGGAGAATACGAGCAGTACTTC
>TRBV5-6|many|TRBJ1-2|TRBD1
CASSFSIQGPYGYTF
TGTGCCAGCAGCTTTAGCATACAGGGGCCCTATGGCTACACCTTC
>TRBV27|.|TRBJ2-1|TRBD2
CASSWTSGSRGHEQFF
TGTGCCAGCAGTTGGACTAGCGGGTCCCGTGGCCATGAGCAGTTCTTC
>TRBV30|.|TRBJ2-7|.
CAWSVVQGHYEQYF
TGTGCCTGGAGTGTGGTACAGGGCCACTACGAGCAGTACTTC
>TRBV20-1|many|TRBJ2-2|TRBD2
CSARDGTSGASGELFF
TGCAGTGCTAGAGATGGGACTAGCGGGGCTTCCGGGGAGCTGTTTTTT
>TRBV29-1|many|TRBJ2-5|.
CSVEGLGETQYF
TGCAGCGTTGAGGGGCTAGGAGAGACCCAGTACTTC
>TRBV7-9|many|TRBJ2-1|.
CASSLVGTRARLFF
TGTGCCAGCAGCTTAGTTGGAACCAGGGCGCGCTTGTTCTTC
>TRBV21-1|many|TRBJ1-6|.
CASSKDDSPKRNSPLHF
TGTGCCAGCAGCAAAGACGACAGCCCCAAGAGGAATTCACCCCTCCACTTT
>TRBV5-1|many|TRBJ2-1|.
CASSPELKGMGFDEQFF
TGCGCCAGCAGCCCCGAGTTAAAGGGGATGGGGTTCGATGAGCAGTTCTTC
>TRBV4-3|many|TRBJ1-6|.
CASSQEQGSPLHF
TGCGCCAGCAGCCAAGAACAGGGTTCACCCCTCCACTTT
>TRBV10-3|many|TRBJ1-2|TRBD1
CAISESNRGQSYGYTF
TGTGCCATCAGTGAGTCGAATAGGGGGCAAAGCTATGGCTACACCTTC
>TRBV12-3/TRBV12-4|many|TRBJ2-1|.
CASSLLALKDEQFF
TGTGCCAGCAGTTTGTTGGCACTAAAGGATGAGCAGTTCTTC
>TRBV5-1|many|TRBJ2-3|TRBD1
CASSPLGQSTDTQYF
TGCGCCAGCAGCCCCCTGGGACAGAGCACAGATACGCAGTATTTT
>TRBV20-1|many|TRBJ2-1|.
CSAREYRDFHNEQFF
TGCAGTGCTAGGGAGTACCGGGACTTTCACAATGAGCAGTTCTTC
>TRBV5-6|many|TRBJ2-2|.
CASSSRWSNTGELFF
TGTGCCAGCAGTTCTAGGTGGTCGAACACCGGGGAGCTGTTTTTT
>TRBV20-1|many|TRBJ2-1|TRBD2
CSARDRPTSVYNEQFF
TGCAGTGCTAGAGATCGTCCAACTAGCGTGTACAATGAGCAGTTCTTC
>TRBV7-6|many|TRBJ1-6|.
CASSDRSSYNSPLHF
TGTGCCAGCAGCGACAGGAGCTCCTATAATTCACCCCTCCACTTT
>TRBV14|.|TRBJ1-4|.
CASSQVRTPNEKLFF
TGTGCCAGCAGCCAAGTGAGGACCCCCAATGAAAAACTGTTTTTT
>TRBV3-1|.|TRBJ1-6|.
CASSHPQGNSPLHF
TGTGCCAGCAGCCATCCGCAGGGTAATTCACCCCTCCACTTT
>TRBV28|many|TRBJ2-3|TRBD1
CASSSDRNTDMGYF
TGTGCCAGCAGCTCGGACAGGAACACAGATATGGGGTATTTT
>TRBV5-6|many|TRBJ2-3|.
CASSLNHYDTDTQYF
TGTGCCAGCAGCCTGAACCACTACGACACAGATACGCAGTATTTT
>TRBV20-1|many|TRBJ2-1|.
CSASDPHSYNEQFF
TGCAGTGCCTCAGACCCCCACTCGTACAATGAGCAGTTCTTC
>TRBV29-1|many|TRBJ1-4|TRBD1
CSPPDREETANEKLFF
TGCAGCCCCCCGGACAGGGAGGAAACGGCTAATGAAAAACTGTTTTTT
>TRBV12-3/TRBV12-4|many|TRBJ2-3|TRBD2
CASSLGIATSGSSDTQYF
TGTGCCAGCAGTTTGGGGATCGCGACTAGCGGGTCCTCGGATACGCAGTATTTT
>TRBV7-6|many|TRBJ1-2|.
CASSSRGYGYTF
TGTGCCAGCAGCTCCAGGGGCTATGGCTACACCTTC
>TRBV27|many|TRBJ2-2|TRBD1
CASSPGQGVKLAGELFF
TGTGCCAGCAGTCCGGGACAGGGAGTAAAGTTAGCCGGGGAGCTGTTTTTT
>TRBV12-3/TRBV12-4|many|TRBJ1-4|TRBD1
CASSSRDRRAEKLFF
TGTGCCAGCAGTTCGAGGGACAGAAGGGCTGAAAAACTGTTTTTT
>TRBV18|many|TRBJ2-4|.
CASSRAEGGNIQYF
TGTGCCAGCTCAAGGGCGGAAGGGGGAAACATTCAGTACTTC
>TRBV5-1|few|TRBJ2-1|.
CASSLKLPISNEQFF
TGCGCCAGCAGCTTGAAACTCCCAATTTCTAATGAGCAGTTCTTC
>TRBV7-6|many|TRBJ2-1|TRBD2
CASSLLTSGSLGGNEQFF
TGTGCCAGCAGCTTACTCACTAGCGGGAGCCTTGGTGGAAATGAGCAGTTCTTC
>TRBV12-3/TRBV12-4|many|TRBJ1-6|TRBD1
CASSLRGPNSPLHF
TGTGCCAGCAGTTTAAGGGGGCCTAATTCACCCCTCCACTTT
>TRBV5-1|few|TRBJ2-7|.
CASSLFISSEQYF
TGCGCCAGCAGCTTGTTTATCTCCTCCGAGCAGTACTTC
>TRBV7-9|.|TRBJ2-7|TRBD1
CASSSLTGTRNEQYF
TGTGCCAGCAGCTCGCTGACAGGGACCAGGAACGAGCAGTACTTC
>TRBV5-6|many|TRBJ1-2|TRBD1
CASSLWGDRDDGYTF
TGTGCCAGCAGCTTGTGGGGAGACAGGGACGATGGCTACACCTTC
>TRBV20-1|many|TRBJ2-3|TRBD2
CSARDQQAGAPDTQYF
TGCAGTGCTAGAGATCAGCAAGCGGGAGCGCCAGATACGCAGTATTTT
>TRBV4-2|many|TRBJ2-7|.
CASSQGQGSYEQYF
TGTGCCAGCAGCCAGGGCCAAGGCTCCTACGAGCAGTACTTC
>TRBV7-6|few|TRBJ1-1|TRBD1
CASSLAKKTGGGWNTEAFF
TGTGCCAGCAGCTTAGCAAAAAAGACAGGGGGCGGGTGGAACACTGAAGCTTTCTTT
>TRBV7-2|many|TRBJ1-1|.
CASNVPLSGRFEAFF
TGTGCCAGCAACGTACCCCTCAGTGGGAGGTTTGAAGCTTTCTTT
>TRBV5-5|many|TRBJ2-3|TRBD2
CASSLGLAPDTQYF
TGTGCCAGCAGCTTGGGACTAGCCCCAGATACGCAGTATTTT
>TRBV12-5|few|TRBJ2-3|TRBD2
CASVHSGAGTSERGDTQYF
TGTGCTAGTGTCCACAGCGGGGCGGGGACTAGCGAGAGGGGGGATACGCAGTATTTT
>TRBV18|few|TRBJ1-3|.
CASSPVRQKASGNTIYF
TGTGCCAGCTCACCAGTGAGACAGAAGGCTTCTGGAAACACCATATATTTT
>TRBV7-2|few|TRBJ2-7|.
CASSRAGTGSYEQYF
TGTGCCAGCAGCCGGGCCGGGACGGGCTCCTACGAGCAGTACTTC
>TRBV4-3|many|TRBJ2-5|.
CASSQDEETQYF
TGCGCCAGCAGCCAAGATGAAGAGACCCAGTACTTC
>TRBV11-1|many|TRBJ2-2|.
CASSKPGRRTGELFF
TGTGCCAGCAGCAAACCGGGACGAAGGACCGGGGAGCTGTTTTTT
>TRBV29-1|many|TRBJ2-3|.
CSARPVAETSTDTQYF
TGCAGCGCCCGACCTGTGGCGGAAACTAGCACAGATACGCAGTATTTT
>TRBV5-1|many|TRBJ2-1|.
CASSLTADIYNEQFF
TGCGCCAGCAGCTTAACCGCAGACATCTACAATGAGCAGTTCTTC
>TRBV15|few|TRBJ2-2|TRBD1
CATSSREVTGPFFGAGELFF
TGTGCCACCAGCAGCAGAGAAGTGACAGGGCCCTTTTTTGGGGCCGGGGAGCTGTTTTTT
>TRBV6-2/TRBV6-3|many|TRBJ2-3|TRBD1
CASSYLGQGGGYDTQYF
TGTGCCAGCAGTTACCTTGGACAGGGGGGAGGATACGATACGCAGTATTTT
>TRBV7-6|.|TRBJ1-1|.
CASSLAIGLSTEAFF
TGTGCCAGCAGCTTAGCGATCGGTTTAAGCACTGAAGCTTTCTTT